This entry lists 9 T cell receptor beta chains sequenced from one sample in a study of blood T cell repertoires in COVID-19. Only in-frame clones appear in the TCRdb table, and some are missing; sequencing was by immunoSEQ multiplex PCR. The table includes about 200,000 clones, around nine tenths detected once. The source material was PBMCs or T cells enriched from blood (not recorded which). These receptors were obtained from a woman younger than 45 who had been exposed to COVID-19.

The rearrangement links TRBV5-1 to TRBJ1-1; perhaps TRBD1 as D (6 bases). This CDR3 contains 14 residues. The V end lost 0 bases, the J end lost 4 bases, and 10 bases lay between the germline ends. CDR1 is SGHRS and CDR2 is YFSETQ in the germline V gene. The CDR3 nucleotides read TGCGCCAGCAGCTTGGGCGGGGGCGTCACTGAAGCTTTCTTT. It is translated as CASSLGGGVTEAFF.

The chain links TRBV5-1 to TRBJ1-2; D might be TRBD1 (5 bases). The CDR3 extends over 14 amino acids. Trimming pared 0 bases from V and 3 bases from J, leaving 9 bases between. Germline V gene data show CDR1 as SGHRS and CDR2 as YFSETQ. For the CDR3, the DNA is TGCGCCAGCAGCTTGGGCCAGGGTGACTATGGCTACACCTTC. Encoded protein: CASSLGQGDYGYTF.

This rearrangement joins TRBV30 to TRBJ2-3; 10 positions agree with TRBD1. The CDR3 is 16 amino acids. CDR1 is GTSNPN, CDR2 SVGIG, per germline (reference sequence). Germline trimming cut 1 base from V and 7 bases from J; bases unmatched to any gene: 11. The CDR3 loop is CAWSAPGTGVGNTQYF. The CDR3 DNA is TGTGCCTGGAGTGCTCCCGGGACAGGGGTTGGAAATACGCAGTATTTT.

The chain couples TRBV27 to TRBJ1-5; tentative D call: TRBD1 (6 bases). The CDR3 length is 14 residues. Deletions cut 5 bases from V and 3 bases from J, with 11 bases between. The germline V gene has CDR1 MNHEY and CDR2 SMNVEV (reference sequence). As DNA, the CDR3 is TGTGCCAGCAGTCCGGACAGTTTCAATCAGCCCCAGCATTTT. Residues: CASSPDSFNQPQHF.

This clone was recorded a few times. This chain links TRBV24-1 with TRBJ2-3; 7 bases align to TRBD1. This CDR3 has 16 residues. CDR1 and CDR2 from the germline V gene are KGHDR and SFDVKD. V trimming: 5 bases; J trimming: 0 bases; junction bases outside the gene matches: 7. The CDR3, as DNA: TGTGCCACCAGTGGCCGGGACAGCTTAAGCACAGATACGCAGTATTTT. This gives the protein CATSGRDSLSTDTQYF.

This clone was detected only a few times. V gene TRBV20-1 combines with J gene TRBJ2-6; 7 bases align to TRBD1. The CDR3 sequence is 16 residues long. V was pared by 3 bases and J by 0 bases, with 5 bases of the junction left unmatched. Per germline, CDR1 DFQATT and CDR2 SNEGSKA (reference sequence). The CDR3 reads CSASRDRTSGANVLTF. In nucleotides, the CDR3 is TGCAGTGCTAGTAGGGACAGAACCTCTGGGGCCAACGTCCTGACTTTC.

V is TRBV19 and J is TRBJ2-7; TRBD2 matches 10 bases. The germline gives CDR1 LNHDA, CDR2 SQIVND (reference sequence). The CDR3 extends over 13 amino acids. The V and J ends lost 5 bases and 4 bases, in that order; junction bases with no gene match: 2. CDR3 in amino acids: CASSPSGGYEQYF. DNA for the CDR3: TGTGCCAGTAGTCCTAGCGGGGGATACGAGCAGTACTTC.

This clone appeared a single time. The chain uses TRBV18 and TRBJ2-7; 8 bases are a match to TRBD1. The trim removed 3 bases at V and 0 bases at J, leaving 4 bases unmatched. The CDR3 spans 15 residues. Germline CDR1 reads KGHSH; CDR2 reads LQKENI. The CDR3 sequence: CASSPGTGLSYEQYF. The CDR3, as DNA: TGTGCCAGCTCACCGGGGACAGGCCTCTCCTACGAGCAGTACTTC.

The chain is built from TRBV11-3 and TRBJ2-1; 10 bases fit TRBD2. Germline lookup yields CDR1 SGHNT and CDR2 YENEEA. CDR3 length: 15 residues. J lost 4 bases, V lost 5 bases, and 5 bases had no gene match. DNA of the CDR3: TGTGCCAGCAGCCTACTAGCGGGGACTTACAATGAGCAGTTCTTC. This encodes CASSLLAGTYNEQFF.